These 9 T cell receptor beta chains share one sample of origin, sequenced in a study of CD8 T cells in Susac syndrome. Reverse transcription used roughly 0.5 to 1 ug RNA and random hexamers. One entry per CDR3 protein results from TCRdb running MiXCR on the immunoSEQ multiplex PCR reads. The top ten hold about 0.18% of the sample, which has roughly 150,000 distinct CDR3 sequences, 85% to 95% seen once. Sequencing was carried out using CD8+ T cells from PBMCs. The receptors originated from a human donor with Susac syndrome.

V gene TRBV29-1 combines with J gene TRBJ2-1; 7 positions agree with TRBD2. J lost 6 bases, V lost 4 bases, and 3 bases had no gene match. The CDR3 is 12 amino acids. Germline V gene sequence: CDR1 SQVTM, CDR2 ANQGSEA. The CDR3: CSVGGGGNEQFF. The CDR3 nucleotides are TGCAGCGTTGGGGGCGGGGGCAATGAGCAGTTCTTC.

V usage is TRBV20-1 and J usage is TRBJ1-5, with TRBD1 matching 7 bases. J gave up 4 bases and V 0 bases, and 21 bases lay outside the gene matches. The CDR3 length is 20 residues. Per germline, CDR1 DFQATT and CDR2 SNEGSKA (reference sequence). The CDR3: CSARDPQPWTGPDHNQPQHF. CDR3 in DNA: TGCAGTGCTAGAGATCCTCAGCCTTGGACAGGCCCGGACCATAATCAGCCCCAGCATTTT.

The J gene is TRBJ2-1, the V gene TRBV4-1; D possibly corresponds to TRBD2 (6 bases). The CDR3 is 14 residues long. Trimming shortened V by 1 base and J by 4 bases, and 8 bases separated the two germline ends. The germline gives CDR1 MGHRA, CDR2 YSYEKL. CDR3 protein: CASSQVGGYNEQFF. The CDR3 bases are TGCGCCAGCAGCCAAGTCGGGGGATACAATGAGCAGTTCTTC.

This rearrangement joins TRBV4-1 to TRBJ1-1; D is possibly TRBD1 (5 bases). V lost 5 bases and J 0 bases, leaving 13 bases between the germline ends. The V gene's germline CDR1 is MGHRA and CDR2 YSYEKL. This CDR3 is 15 amino acids long. For the CDR3, the DNA is TGCGCCAGCAGCACTCGACAGTATATGAACACTGAAGCTTTCTTT. Protein product: CASSTRQYMNTEAFF.

The V and J genes are TRBV12-3 or TRBV12-4 and TRBJ2-7, with D tentatively TRBD1 (6 bases). Trimming pared 6 bases from V and 1 base from J, leaving 13 bases between. The CDR3 has 14 residues. CDR3 nucleotides: TGTGCCAGCAGGGCGACAGGCCCGTCCTACGAGCAGTACTTC. Its protein is CASRATGPSYEQYF.

This rearrangement joins TRBV3-1 to TRBJ2-5, with TRBD2 matching over 13 bases. Germline V gene data show CDR1 as LGHDT and CDR2 as YNNKEL (reference sequence). V gave up 4 bases and J gave up 4 bases; unmatched junction bases: 6. This CDR3 has 16 residues. The CDR3 DNA is TGTGCCAGCAGCCTAGGACTAGCGGGAGAGAGAGAGACCCAGTACTTC. Amino acid sequence: CASSLGLAGERETQYF.

The gene calls are TRBV6-5 and TRBJ1-5; D remains unclear. The V and J ends lost 8 bases and 9 bases respectively, with 11 bases between them. CDR3 length: 11 amino acids. The germline CDR1 and CDR2 sequences are MNHEY and SVGAGI. The chain's CDR3 is CASGIGGPQHF. CDR3 in DNA: TGTGCCAGCGGTATTGGTGGGCCCCAGCATTTT.

The chain carries TRBV20-1 and TRBJ1-5, with 9 positions matching TRBD1. Trimming removed 0 bases from V and 7 bases from J; junction bases left unmatched: 10. Germline V gives CDR1 DFQATT, CDR2 SNEGSKA (reference sequence). There are 16 residues in the CDR3. The CDR3 loop is CSARDWDRAANQPQHF. The CDR3 nucleotides read TGCAGTGCTAGAGATTGGGACAGGGCGGCGAACCAGCCCCAGCATTTT.

This rearrangement joins TRBV9 to TRBJ2-5, with 7 positions matching TRBD2. This CDR3 comprises 15 residues. The V segment lost 3 bases and the J segment 5 bases; nucleotides outside the gene matches: 10. Germline V gene lookup returns CDR1 SGDLS and CDR2 YYNGEE. CDR3 loop: CASSGAGREGETQYF. The CDR3 bases are TGTGCCAGCAGCGGAGCGGGACGGGAAGGGGAGACCCAGTACTTC.